The 20 T cell receptor beta chains below all came from one sample that was sequenced in a study of control samples from healthy donors and cancer patients. Only in-frame clones appear in the TCRdb table, and some are missing; sequencing was by immunoSEQ multiplex PCR. The table lists just over 150,000 clones, 85% to 95% of them singletons. Sequencing was performed on blood. The receptors stem from a woman aged 40 to 50 in good health.

The DNA of the CDR3 is TGTGCCAGCAGCTCGGCTGGCGGCAATCAGCCCCAGCATTTT. This encodes CASSSAGGNQPQHF. The rearrangement uses TRBV27 and TRBJ1-5; the D is unclear. CDR3 length: 14 amino acids. The germline CDR1 and CDR2 sequences are MNHEY and SMNVEV (reference sequence). V was shortened by 6 bases and J by 2 bases, with 11 bases between the two germline ends.

The gene calls are TRBV11-2 and TRBJ1-5; D gene ambiguous. The CDR3 consists of 13 residues. Germline V gives CDR1 SGHAT, CDR2 FQNNGV. Trimming left V 5 bases short and J 7 bases short, with 12 bases between. The CDR3 DNA is TGTGCCAGCAGCCAGAAGGTCCACCAGCCCCAGCATTTT. This translates into CASSQKVHQPQHF.

The chain joins TRBV2 to TRBJ2-7, with 9 bases aligning to TRBD2. V lost 0 bases, J lost 6 bases, and 6 bases stayed unmatched. Germline values: CDR1 SNHLY, CDR2 FYNNEI. The CDR3 is made up of 15 amino acids. Here the CDR3 reads CASSEAREGLFEQYF. The DNA of the CDR3 is TGTGCCAGCAGTGAAGCGCGGGAGGGCCTTTTCGAGCAGTACTTC.

A remark on this clone: At one end, the junction sequence differs from germline, possibly due to a read error. This chain's CDR3 is CASSPGTAANEKPFF. Here the CDR3 DNA reads TGTGCCAGCAGCCCGGGGACGGCGGCTAATGAAAAACCGTTTTTT. The chain employs TRBV3-1 (or the pseudogene TRBV3-2) and TRBJ1-4; the D gene is possibly TRBD1 (5 bases). CDR3 length: 15 residues. The germline V gene encodes CDR1 LGHDT and CDR2 YNNKEL (reference sequence).

The genes are TRBV11-2 and TRBJ2-5, with D unclear. V lost 0 bases and J 3 bases, leaving 5 bases between the germline ends. The CDR3 is 13 residues long. The germline CDR1 and CDR2 sequences are SGHAT and FQNNGV. CDR3 sequence: CASSLETEETQYF. DNA of the CDR3: TGTGCCAGCAGCTTAGAAACCGAAGAGACCCAGTACTTC.

This sequence joins TRBV7-2 and TRBJ2-1; TRBD2 matches at 13 bases. The CDR3 is 15 residues long. Germline-derived CDR1 and CDR2 are SGHTA and FQGNSA. The junction had 1 base not matched to a gene; V was cut back by 0 bases and J by 8 bases. The CDR3 nucleotides read TGTGCCAGCAGCTTAGCTGGACTAGCGGGAGATGAGCAGTTCTTC. Its protein is CASSLAGLAGDEQFF. Combining the CDR3 with reference TRBV7-2 and TRBJ2-1 gives the whole variable domain GAGVSQSPSNKVTEKGKDVELRCDPISGHTALYWYRQSLGQGLEFLIYFQGNSAPDKSGLPSDRFSAERTGGSVSTLTIQRTQQEDSAVYLCASSLAGLAGDEQFFGPGTRLTVL.

The genes are TRBV4-3 and TRBJ2-7; D tentatively fits TRBD1 or TRBD2 (6 bases each). CDR1 and CDR2 (germline): LGHNA, YSLEER. This CDR3 region has 13 residues. V lost 6 bases to trimming and J lost 7 bases, with 16 bases between them. The CDR3 DNA reads TGCGCCAGCAGAAAGACGGGGGCGCGTGAGCAGTACTTC. Translating gives CASRKTGAREQYF.

The chain recombines TRBV29-1 with TRBJ2-1; D is perhaps TRBD2 (5 bases). With 4 bases removed from V and 2 bases from J, the gap between germline ends came to 9 bases. The CDR3 loop spans 13 amino acids. CDR1 SQVTM and CDR2 ANQGSEA come from the germline V gene. CDR3 nucleotides: TGCAGCGTTGGCCGGGGTGCCTACAATGAGCAGTTCTTC. This codes for CSVGRGAYNEQFF.

This clone was recorded only once. CDR3 sequence (DNA): TGTGCCAGTAGGACGACAGGGGGAAGGACAGATACGCAGTATTTT. It translates to CASRTTGGRTDTQYF. The genes are TRBV19 and TRBJ2-3; TRBD1 aligns across 9 bases. This CDR3 contains 15 residues. V trimming: 6 bases; J trimming: 3 bases; junction bases outside the gene matches: 7. Germline V lookup: CDR1 LNHDA, CDR2 SQIVND (reference sequence).

J is TRBJ2-7 and V is TRBV5-8; 8 positions match TRBD1. CDR3 length: 16 amino acids. Germline V gives CDR1 SGHTS, CDR2 YDEGEE. V was clipped by 3 bases and J by 4 bases; unmatched bases: 12. The CDR3: CASSSRTTGVKYEQYF. The DNA for the CDR3 is TGTGCCAGCAGCTCGCGAACGACAGGGGTAAAGTACGAGCAGTACTTC.

This chain uses TRBV19 with TRBJ1-2; no clear D gene. CDR3 size: 15 residues. V was cut by 6 bases and J by 0 bases, with 14 bases left in between. The germline CDR1 and CDR2 sequences are LNHDA and SQIVND (reference sequence). The CDR3 spells CASRPWINTNYGYTF. DNA of the CDR3: TGTGCCAGTAGGCCTTGGATCAATACTAACTATGGCTACACCTTC.

This chain's CDR3 is CAWSSLQVPIGGGYTF. The CDR3 DNA follows: TGTGCCTGGAGTTCCCTACAGGTACCGATCGGAGGTGGCTACACCTTC. This chain joins TRBV30 and TRBJ1-2; TRBD1 might be the D (5 bases). The V end lost 2 bases, the J end lost 7 bases, and 23 bases lay between the germline ends. Germline CDR1 and CDR2: GTSNPN and SVGIG (reference sequence). CDR3 length equals 16 residues.

Note on this clone: The junction and the germline gene differ at one end; a read error may be behind it. CDR3: CASSVIGSPPNF. The DNA of the CDR3 is TGTGCCAGCAGCGTAATCGGTTCCCCTCCTAACTTC. The chain couples TRBV9 to TRBJ1-2; no reliable D call. The germline gives CDR1 SGDLS, CDR2 YYNGEE. There are 12 residues in the CDR3.

The V gene is TRBV4-1, the J gene TRBJ2-7; tentatively, D is TRBD1 or TRBD2 (6 bases each). Deletions cut 4 bases from V and 4 bases from J, with 20 bases between. Germline assignment: CDR1 MGHRA and CDR2 YSYEKL. The CDR3 has 16 residues. In nucleotides, the CDR3 is TGCGCCAGCAGCCGGCCCGTCGGGGGCGGAGGGTACGAGCAGTACTTC. It encodes CASSRPVGGGGYEQYF.

The chain has TRBV12-5 and TRBJ1-5, with no clear D. Germline V gene data show CDR1 as LGHNT and CDR2 as FRNRAP. Trimming took off 6 bases at V and 6 bases at J, with 27 bases between the two ends. The CDR3 is made up of 18 amino acids. The CDR3 nucleotides read TGTGCTAGTGGCTCCTCACTCACGACGTCGGGGTCGAGTCAGCCCCAGCATTTT. Its protein product is CASGSSLTTSGSSQPQHF.

V is TRBV6-5 and J is TRBJ1-5; D is unclear. CDR1 MNHEY and CDR2 SVGAGI come from the germline V gene. With 2 bases removed from V and 5 bases from J, the gap between germline ends came to 10 bases. This CDR3 comprises 14 residues. CDR3 sequence: CASSYGFRDQPQHF. The DNA for the CDR3 is TGTGCCAGCAGTTACGGGTTTAGGGATCAGCCCCAGCATTTT.

This clone was detected only once. V and J are TRBV19 and TRBJ1-3; 8 bases agree with TRBD1. This CDR3 has 16 amino acids. Trimming took 5 bases from V and 4 from J; bases not matched to a gene: 10. Germline V lookup: CDR1 LNHDA, CDR2 SQIVND (reference sequence). The CDR3 spells CASSLTGTGTGNTIYF. In nucleotides, the CDR3 is TGTGCCAGTAGTTTAACCGGGACAGGTACGGGAAACACCATATATTTT.

This clone has only one observation. The chain is built from TRBV11-3 and TRBJ2-5; tentatively, D is TRBD1 or TRBD2 (5 bases each). CDR3 size: 15 residues. The germline V and J ends were trimmed by 5 bases and 5 bases, with 18 bases remaining between them. The V gene's germline CDR1 is SGHNT and CDR2 YENEEA. The CDR3 DNA is TGTGCCAGCAGCCCGGGGACCGACGTAACGGAGACCCAGTACTTC. This gives the protein CASSPGTDVTETQYF. Full variable domain (remainder filled in from reference TRBV11-3 and TRBJ2-5): EAGVVQSPRYKIIEKKQPVAFWCNPISGHNTLYWYLQNLGQGPELLIRYENEEAVDDSQLPKDRFSAERLKGVDSTLKIQPAELGDSAVYLCASSPGTDVTETQYFGPGTRLLVL.

The chain uses TRBV14 and TRBJ2-5; no clear D. This CDR3 has 13 residues. V lost 6 bases, J lost 2 bases, and 10 bases lay in between. CDR1 SGHDN and CDR2 FVKESK come from the germline V gene. CDR3 protein: CASSWQHQETQYF. In DNA, the CDR3 is TGTGCCAGCAGTTGGCAGCATCAAGAGACCCAGTACTTC.

This sequence joins TRBV9 and TRBJ2-7, with D tentatively TRBD2 (6 bases). Trimming stripped 0 bases from V and 3 bases from J, with 13 bases between. The CDR3 is 15 amino acids. Germline CDR1 reads SGDLS; CDR2 reads YYNGEE. The DNA for the CDR3 is TGTGCCAGCAGCGTAGGTTCGGGGGAACTCTACGAGCAGTACTTC. Translating gives CASSVGSGELYEQYF.